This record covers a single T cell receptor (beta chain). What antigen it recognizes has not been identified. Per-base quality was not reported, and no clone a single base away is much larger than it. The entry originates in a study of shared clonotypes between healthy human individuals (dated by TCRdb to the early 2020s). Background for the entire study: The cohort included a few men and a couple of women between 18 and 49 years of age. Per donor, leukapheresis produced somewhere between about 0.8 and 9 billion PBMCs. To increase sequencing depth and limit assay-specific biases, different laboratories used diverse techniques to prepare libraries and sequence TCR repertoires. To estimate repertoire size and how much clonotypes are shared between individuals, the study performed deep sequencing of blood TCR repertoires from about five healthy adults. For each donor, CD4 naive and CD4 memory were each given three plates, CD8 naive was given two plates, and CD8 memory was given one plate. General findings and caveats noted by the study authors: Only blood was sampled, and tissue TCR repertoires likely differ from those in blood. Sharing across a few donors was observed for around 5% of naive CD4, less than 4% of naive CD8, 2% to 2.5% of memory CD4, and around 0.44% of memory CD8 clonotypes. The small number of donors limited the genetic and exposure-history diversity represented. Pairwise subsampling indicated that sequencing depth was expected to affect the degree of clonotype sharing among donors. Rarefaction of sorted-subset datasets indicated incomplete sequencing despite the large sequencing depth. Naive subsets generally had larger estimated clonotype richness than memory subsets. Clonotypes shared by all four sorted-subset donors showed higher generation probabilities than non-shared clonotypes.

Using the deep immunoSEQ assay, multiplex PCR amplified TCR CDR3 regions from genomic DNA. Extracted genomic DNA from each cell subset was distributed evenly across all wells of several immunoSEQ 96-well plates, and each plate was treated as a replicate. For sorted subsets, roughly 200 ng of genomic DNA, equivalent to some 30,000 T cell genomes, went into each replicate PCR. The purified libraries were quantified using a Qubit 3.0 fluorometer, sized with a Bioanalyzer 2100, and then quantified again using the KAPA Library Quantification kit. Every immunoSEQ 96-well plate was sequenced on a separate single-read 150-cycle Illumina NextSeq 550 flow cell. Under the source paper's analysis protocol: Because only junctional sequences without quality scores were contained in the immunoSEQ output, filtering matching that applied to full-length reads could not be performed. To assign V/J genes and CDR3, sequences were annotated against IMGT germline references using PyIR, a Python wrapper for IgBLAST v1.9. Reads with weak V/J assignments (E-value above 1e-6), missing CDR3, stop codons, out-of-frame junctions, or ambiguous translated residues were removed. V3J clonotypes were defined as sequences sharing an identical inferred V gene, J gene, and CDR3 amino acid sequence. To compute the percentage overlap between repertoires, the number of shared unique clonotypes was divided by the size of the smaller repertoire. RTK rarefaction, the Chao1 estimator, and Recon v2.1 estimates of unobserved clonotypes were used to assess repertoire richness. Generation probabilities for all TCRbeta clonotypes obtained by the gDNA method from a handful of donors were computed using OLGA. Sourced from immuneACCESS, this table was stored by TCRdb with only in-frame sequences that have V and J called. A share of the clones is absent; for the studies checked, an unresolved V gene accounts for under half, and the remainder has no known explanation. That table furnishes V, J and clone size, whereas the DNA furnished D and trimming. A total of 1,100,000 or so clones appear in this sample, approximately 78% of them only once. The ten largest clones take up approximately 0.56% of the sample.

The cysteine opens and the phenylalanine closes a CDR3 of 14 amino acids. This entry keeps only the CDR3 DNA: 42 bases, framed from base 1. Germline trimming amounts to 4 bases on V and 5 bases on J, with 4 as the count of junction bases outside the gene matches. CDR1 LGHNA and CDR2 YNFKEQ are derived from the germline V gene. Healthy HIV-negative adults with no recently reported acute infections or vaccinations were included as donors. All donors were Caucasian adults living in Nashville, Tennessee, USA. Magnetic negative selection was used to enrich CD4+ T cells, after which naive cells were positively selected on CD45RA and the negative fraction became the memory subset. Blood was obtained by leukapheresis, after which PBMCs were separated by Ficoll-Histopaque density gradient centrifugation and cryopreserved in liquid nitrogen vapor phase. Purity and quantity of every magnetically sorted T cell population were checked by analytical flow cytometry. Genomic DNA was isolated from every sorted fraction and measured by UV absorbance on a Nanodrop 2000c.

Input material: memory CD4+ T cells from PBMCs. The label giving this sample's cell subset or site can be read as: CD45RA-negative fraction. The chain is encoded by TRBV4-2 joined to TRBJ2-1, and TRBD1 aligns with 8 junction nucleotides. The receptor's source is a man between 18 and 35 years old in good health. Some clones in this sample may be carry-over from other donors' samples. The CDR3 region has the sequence CASSRTTGDNEQFF. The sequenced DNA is TGTGCCAGCAGCCGAACGACAGGGGACAATGAGCAGTTCTTC.